This entry is about one TCR beta chain. The sample comes from a study of blood T cell repertoires in COVID-19. About the research overall: From the United States, Italy and Spain came samples of acute and convalescent COVID-19. T cells, B-cell-depleted T cells, or PBMCs supplied cDNA or gDNA.

The CDR3 sequence is 15 residues long. Germline CDR1 reads MNHEY; CDR2 reads SVGAGI. V lost 2 bases and J 1 base, leaving 9 bases between the germline ends. Original analysis: Amplification with reference gene primers provided the estimates of nucleated cell counts. TCRdb's copy holds only in-frame clones and misses some; the assay was immunoSEQ multiplex PCR. That table gives V, J and clone size, and the DNA gave D and trimming. The profile covers some 150,000 clones, with around 85% appearing a single time and about 3.5% taken by the ten largest. The sequencing input was peripheral blood. The receptor comes from a man aged 70-80 years with acute or convalescent COVID-19. V and J are TRBV6-5 and TRBJ1-5; tentative D call: TRBD1 (5 bases). The chain's CDR3 is CASSYGGGSNQPQHF. In DNA, the CDR3 is TGTGCCAGCAGTTACGGTGGGGGGAGCAATCAGCCCCAGCATTTT.